This TCR beta chain came from a study of blood T cell repertoires in COVID-19. Study information: COVID-19 samples, acute and convalescent, were from the United States, Italy and Spain. Sources were T cells, B-cell-depleted T cells, or PBMCs; the material itself was cDNA or gDNA.

Germline loops: CDR1 LNHDA, CDR2 SQIVND (reference sequence). This CDR3 has 15 residues. V dropped 7 bases and J dropped 1 base, with 14 bases sitting between them. Source study methods: By means of reference gene primer amplification, nucleated cell counts were estimated. The protocol was immunoSEQ multiplex PCR, while the TCRdb copy is restricted to in-frame clones and leaves out a portion. V and J calls and clone size follow that table, whereas D and trimming were derived from the DNA. The sample yields roughly 120,000 clones, 75% to 90% seen once. The source of this sequence is a woman aged 80 or over with COVID-19, enrolled during active disease. This sequence joins TRBV19 and TRBJ1-5, with a weak D call TRBD1 (6 bases). Sequencing was performed on peripheral blood. This CDR3 reads CASTSSGGSNQPQHF. CDR3 nucleotide sequence: TGTGCCAGTACTTCGTCGGGGGGCAGCAATCAGCCCCAGCATTTT.